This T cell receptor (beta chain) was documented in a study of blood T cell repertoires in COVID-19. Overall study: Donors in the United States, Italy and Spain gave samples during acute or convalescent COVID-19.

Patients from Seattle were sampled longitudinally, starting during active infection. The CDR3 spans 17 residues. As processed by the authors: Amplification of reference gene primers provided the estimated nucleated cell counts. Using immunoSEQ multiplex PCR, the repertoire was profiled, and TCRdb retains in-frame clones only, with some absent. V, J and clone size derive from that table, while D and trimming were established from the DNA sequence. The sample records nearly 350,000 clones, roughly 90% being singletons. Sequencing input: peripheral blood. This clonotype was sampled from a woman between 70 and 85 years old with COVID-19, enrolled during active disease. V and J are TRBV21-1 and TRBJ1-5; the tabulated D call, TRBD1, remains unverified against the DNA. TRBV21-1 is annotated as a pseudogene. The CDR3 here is CASSKEGQGGRNQPQHF. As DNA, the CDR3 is TGTGCCAGCAGCAAAGAGGGACAGGGGGGCCGGAATCAGCCCCAGCATTTT.